This TCR beta chain was found in a study of T cell changes during pregnancy in multiple sclerosis. Germline loops: CDR1 SGHAT, CDR2 FQNNGV. The ends were cut back, 3 bases at V and 5 bases at J, with 16 bases in the middle. CDR3 size: 15 residues. The assay was immunoSEQ multiplex PCR, and TCRdb's table has in-frame clones only and misses some. The table lists tens of thousands of clones, about 95% of them singletons, with 2% to 2.5% in the top ten. This clonotype originated in a female donor with multiple sclerosis, enrolled in a pregnancy study. The J gene is TRBJ1-2, the V gene TRBV11-2; D is unresolved. This specimen was peripheral blood, taken in the third trimester of pregnancy. The CDR3 DNA reads TGTGCCAGCAGCTTGAGGGTGGGAACAGCTTATGGCTACACCTTC. It yields the protein CASSLRVGTAYGYTF.